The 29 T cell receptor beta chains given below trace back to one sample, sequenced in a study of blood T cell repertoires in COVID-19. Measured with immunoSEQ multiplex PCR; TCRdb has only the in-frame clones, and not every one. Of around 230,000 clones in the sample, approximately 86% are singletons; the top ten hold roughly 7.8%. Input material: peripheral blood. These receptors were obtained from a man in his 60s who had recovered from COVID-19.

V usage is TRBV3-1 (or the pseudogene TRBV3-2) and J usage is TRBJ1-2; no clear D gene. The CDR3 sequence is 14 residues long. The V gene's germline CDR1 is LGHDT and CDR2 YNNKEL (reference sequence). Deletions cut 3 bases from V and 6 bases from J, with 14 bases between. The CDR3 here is CASSQLGNGNGYTF. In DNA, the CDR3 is TGTGCCAGCAGCCAGCTGGGCAACGGGAATGGCTACACCTTC.

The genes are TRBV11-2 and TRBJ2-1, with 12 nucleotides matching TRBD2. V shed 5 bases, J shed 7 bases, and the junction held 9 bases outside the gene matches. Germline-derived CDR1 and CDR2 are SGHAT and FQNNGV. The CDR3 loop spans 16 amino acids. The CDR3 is CASSPGTSGRANEQFF. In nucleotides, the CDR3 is TGTGCCAGCAGCCCGGGGACTAGCGGGCGGGCGAATGAGCAGTTCTTC.

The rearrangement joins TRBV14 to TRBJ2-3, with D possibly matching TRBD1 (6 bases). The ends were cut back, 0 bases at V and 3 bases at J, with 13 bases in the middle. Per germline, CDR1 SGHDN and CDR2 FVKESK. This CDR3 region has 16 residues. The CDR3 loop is CASSQDRGWGTDTQYF. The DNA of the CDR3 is TGTGCCAGCAGCCAAGACAGGGGCTGGGGGACAGATACGCAGTATTTT. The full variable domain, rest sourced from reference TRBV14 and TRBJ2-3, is EAGVTQFPSHSVIEKGQTVTLRCDPISGHDNLYWYRRVMGKEIKFLLHFVKESKQDESGMPNNRFLAERTGGTYSTLKVQPAELEDSGVYFCASSQDRGWGTDTQYFGPGTRLTVL.

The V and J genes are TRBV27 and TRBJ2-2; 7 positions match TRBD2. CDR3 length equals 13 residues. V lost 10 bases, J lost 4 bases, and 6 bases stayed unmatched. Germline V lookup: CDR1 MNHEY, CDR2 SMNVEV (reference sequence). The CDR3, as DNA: TGTGCCACCCGCGGGGGTGGCACCGGGGAGCTGTTTTTT. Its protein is CATRGGGTGELFF.

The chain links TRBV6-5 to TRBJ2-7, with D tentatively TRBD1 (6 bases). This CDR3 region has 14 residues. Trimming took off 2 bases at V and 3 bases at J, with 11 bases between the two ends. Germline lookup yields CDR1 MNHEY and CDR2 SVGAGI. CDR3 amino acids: CASSYPGHRYEQYF. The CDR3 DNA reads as TGTGCCAGCAGTTACCCGGGACACCGCTACGAGCAGTACTTC.

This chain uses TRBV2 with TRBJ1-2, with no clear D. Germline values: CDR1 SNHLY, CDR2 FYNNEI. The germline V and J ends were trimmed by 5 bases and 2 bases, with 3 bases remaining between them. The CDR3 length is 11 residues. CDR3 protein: CASSQNYGYTF. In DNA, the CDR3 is TGTGCCAGCAGTCAAAACTATGGCTACACCTTC.

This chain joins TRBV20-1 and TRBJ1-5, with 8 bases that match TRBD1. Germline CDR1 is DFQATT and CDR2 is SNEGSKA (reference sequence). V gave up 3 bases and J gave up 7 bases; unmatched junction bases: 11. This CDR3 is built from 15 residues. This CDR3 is CSASWYGTGDQPQHF. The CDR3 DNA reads TGCAGTGCTAGTTGGTATGGGACAGGAGACCAGCCCCAGCATTTT.

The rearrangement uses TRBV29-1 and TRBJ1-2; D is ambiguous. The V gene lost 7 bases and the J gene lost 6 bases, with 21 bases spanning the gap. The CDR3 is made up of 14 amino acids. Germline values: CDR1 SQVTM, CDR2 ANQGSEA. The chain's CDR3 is CSASRSPNSDGYTF. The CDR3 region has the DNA TGCAGCGCCTCTCGGAGCCCGAACTCCGATGGCTACACCTTC. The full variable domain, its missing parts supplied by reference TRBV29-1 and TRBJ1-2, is SAVISQKPSRDICQRGTSLTIQCQVDSQVTMMFWYRQQPGQSLTLIATANQGSEATYESGFVIDKFPISRPNLTFSTLTVSNMSPEDSSIYLCSASRSPNSDGYTFGSGTRLTVV.

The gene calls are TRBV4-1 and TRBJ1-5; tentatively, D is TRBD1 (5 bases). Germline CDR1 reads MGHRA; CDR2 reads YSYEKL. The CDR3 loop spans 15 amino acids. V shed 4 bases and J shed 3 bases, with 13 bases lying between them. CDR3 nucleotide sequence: TGCGCCAGCAGCCTCCTTGACGGACACAATCAGCCCCAGCATTTT. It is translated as CASSLLDGHNQPQHF.

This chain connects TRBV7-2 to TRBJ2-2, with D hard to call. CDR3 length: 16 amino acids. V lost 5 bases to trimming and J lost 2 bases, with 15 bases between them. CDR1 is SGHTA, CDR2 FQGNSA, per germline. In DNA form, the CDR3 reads TGTGCCAGCAGCCCCTCCGGAGCTAGTAACACCGGGGAGCTGTTTTTT. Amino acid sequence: CASSPSGASNTGELFF.

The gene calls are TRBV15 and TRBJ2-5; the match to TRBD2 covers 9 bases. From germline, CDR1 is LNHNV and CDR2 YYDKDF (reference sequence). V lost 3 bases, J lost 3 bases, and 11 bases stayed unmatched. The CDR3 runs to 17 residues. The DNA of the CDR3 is TGTGCCACCAGCAGGGTTCGAGCGGGGGGACTAGAAGAGACCCAGTACTTC. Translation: CATSRVRAGGLEETQYF.

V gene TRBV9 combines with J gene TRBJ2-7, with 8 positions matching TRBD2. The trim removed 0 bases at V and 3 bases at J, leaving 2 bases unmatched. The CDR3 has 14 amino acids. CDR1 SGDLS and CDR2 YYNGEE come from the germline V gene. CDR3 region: CASSVASGGYEQYF. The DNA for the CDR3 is TGTGCCAGCAGCGTAGCGAGCGGGGGCTACGAGCAGTACTTC.

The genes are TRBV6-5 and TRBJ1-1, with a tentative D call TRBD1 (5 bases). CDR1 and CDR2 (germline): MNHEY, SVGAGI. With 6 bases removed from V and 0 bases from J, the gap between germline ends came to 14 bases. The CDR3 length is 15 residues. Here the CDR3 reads CASRQAPSMNTEAFF. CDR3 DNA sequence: TGTGCCAGCAGACAGGCCCCTTCCATGAACACTGAAGCTTTCTTT.

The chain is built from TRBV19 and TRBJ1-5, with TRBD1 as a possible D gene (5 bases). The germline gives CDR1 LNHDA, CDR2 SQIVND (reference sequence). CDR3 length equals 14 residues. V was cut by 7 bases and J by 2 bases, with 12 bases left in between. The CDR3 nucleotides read TGTGCCAGTACGCGGGGGGTTGGCAATCAGCCCCAGCATTTT. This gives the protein CASTRGVGNQPQHF.

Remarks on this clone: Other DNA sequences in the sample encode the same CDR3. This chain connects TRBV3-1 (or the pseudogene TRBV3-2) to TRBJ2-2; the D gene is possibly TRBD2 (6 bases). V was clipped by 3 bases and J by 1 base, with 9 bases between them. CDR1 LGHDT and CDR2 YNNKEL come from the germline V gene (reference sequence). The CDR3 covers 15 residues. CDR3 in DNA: TGTGCCAGCAGCCAGGCGGGATGGAACACCGGGGAGCTGTTTTTT. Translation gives CASSQAGWNTGELFF.

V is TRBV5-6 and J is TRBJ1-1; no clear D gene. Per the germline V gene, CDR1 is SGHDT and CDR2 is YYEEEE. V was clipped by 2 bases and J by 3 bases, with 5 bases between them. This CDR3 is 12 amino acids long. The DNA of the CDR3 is TGTGCCAGCAGCTTCCTCTACACTGAAGCTTTCTTT. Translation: CASSFLYTEAFF.

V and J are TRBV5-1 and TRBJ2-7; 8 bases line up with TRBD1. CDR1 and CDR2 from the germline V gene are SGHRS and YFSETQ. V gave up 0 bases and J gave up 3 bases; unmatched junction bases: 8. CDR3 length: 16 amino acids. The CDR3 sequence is CASSLAPRGQGYEQYF. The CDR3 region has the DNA TGCGCCAGCAGCTTGGCCCCTAGAGGACAGGGCTACGAGCAGTACTTC.

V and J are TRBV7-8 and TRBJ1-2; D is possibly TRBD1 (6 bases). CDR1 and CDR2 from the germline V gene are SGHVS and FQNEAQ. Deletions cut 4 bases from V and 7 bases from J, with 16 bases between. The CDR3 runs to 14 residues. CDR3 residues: CASSSEQGSVGYTF. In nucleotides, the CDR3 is TGTGCCAGCAGCTCGGAACAGGGTTCAGTTGGCTACACCTTC.

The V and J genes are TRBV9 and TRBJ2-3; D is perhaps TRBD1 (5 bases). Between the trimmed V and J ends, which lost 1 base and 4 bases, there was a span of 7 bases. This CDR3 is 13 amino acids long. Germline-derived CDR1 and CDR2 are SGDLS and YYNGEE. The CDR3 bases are TGTGCCAGCAGCGTAACAGGACCAGATACGCAGTATTTT. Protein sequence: CASSVTGPDTQYF.

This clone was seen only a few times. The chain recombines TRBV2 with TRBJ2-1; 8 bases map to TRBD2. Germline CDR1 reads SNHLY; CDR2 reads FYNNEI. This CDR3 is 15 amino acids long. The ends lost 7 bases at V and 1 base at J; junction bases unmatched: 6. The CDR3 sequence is CASKPGGGSYNEQFF. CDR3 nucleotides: TGTGCCAGCAAACCGGGCGGGGGGTCCTACAATGAGCAGTTCTTC.

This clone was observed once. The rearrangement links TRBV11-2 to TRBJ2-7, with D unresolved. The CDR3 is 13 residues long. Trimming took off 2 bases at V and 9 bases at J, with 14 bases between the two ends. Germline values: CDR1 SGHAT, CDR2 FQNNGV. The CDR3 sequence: CASSLILESPQYV. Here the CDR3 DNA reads TGTGCCAGCAGCTTAATCTTAGAATCGCCGCAGTACGTC.

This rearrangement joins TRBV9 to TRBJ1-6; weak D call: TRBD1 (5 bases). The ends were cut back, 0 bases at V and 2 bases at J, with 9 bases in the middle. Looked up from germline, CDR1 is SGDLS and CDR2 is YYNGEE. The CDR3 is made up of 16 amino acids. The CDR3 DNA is TGTGCCAGCAGCGTAGCAACAGGAACCTATAATTCACCCCTCCACTTT. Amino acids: CASSVATGTYNSPLHF.

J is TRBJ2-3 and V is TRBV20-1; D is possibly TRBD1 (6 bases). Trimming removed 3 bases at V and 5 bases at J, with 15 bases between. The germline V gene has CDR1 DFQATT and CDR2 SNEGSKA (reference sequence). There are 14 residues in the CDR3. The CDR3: CSASYRAEEDTQYF. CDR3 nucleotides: TGCAGTGCTAGTTACAGGGCAGAGGAAGATACGCAGTATTTT.

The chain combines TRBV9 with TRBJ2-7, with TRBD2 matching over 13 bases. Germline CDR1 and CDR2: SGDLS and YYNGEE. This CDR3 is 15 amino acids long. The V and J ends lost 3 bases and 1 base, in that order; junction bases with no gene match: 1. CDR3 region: CASSAGLAGSYEQYF. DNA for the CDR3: TGTGCCAGCAGCGCGGGACTAGCGGGATCCTACGAGCAGTACTTC.

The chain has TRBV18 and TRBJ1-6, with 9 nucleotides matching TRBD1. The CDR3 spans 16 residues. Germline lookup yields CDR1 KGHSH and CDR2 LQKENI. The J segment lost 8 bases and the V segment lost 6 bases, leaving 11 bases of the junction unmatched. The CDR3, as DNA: TGTGCCAGCTCCCCAAGGGCGGGACAGGGTTATTCACCCCTCCACTTT. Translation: CASSPRAGQGYSPLHF. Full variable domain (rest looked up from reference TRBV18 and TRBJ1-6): NAGVMQNPRHLVRRRGQEARLRCSPMKGHSHVYWYRQLPEEGLKFMVYLQKENIIDESGMPKERFSAEFPKEGPSILRIQQVVRGDSAAYFCASSPRAGQGYSPLHFGNGTRLTVT.

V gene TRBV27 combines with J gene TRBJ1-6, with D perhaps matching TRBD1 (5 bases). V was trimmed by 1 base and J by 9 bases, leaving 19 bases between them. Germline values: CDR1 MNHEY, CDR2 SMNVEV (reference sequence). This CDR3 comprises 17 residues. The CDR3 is CASSLLGFGRGSSPLHF. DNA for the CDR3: TGTGCCAGCAGTTTATTGGGCTTCGGGAGGGGTTCTTCACCCCTCCACTTT.

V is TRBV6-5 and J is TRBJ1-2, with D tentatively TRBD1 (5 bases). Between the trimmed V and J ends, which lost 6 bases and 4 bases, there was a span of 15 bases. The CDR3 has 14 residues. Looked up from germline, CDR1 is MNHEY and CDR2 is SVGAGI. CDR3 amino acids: CASSPGTPSYGYTF. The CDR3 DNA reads TGTGCCAGCAGCCCCGGGACTCCCTCCTATGGCTACACCTTC.

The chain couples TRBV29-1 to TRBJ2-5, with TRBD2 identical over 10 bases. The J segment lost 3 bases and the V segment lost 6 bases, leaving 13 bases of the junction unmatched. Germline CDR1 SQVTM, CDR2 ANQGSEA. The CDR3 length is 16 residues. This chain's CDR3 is CSVTRGSGGTKETQYF. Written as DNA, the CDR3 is TGCAGCGTAACGCGGGGTAGCGGGGGGACTAAAGAGACCCAGTACTTC.

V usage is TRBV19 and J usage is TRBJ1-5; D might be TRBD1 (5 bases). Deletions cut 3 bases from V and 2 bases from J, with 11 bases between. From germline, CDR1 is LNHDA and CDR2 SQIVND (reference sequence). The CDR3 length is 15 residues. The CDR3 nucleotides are TGTGCCAGTAGTATTGCAGGGTATCGCAATCAGCCCCAGCATTTT. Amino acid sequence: CASSIAGYRNQPQHF.